The sequence of this T cell receptor beta chain was determined in a study of control samples from healthy donors and cancer patients. Trimming shortened V by 5 bases and J by 5 bases, and 10 bases separated the two germline ends. The CDR3 totals 12 residues. Germline loops: CDR1 SGHVS, CDR2 FQNEAQ. The protocol was immunoSEQ multiplex PCR, while the TCRdb copy is restricted to in-frame clones and leaves out a portion. This sample has about 73,000 clones, with 94% found just once. Material: blood. This receptor was identified in a woman in her thirties or forties in good health. The J gene is TRBJ2-7, the V gene TRBV7-8; D is unresolved. Here the CDR3 DNA reads TGTGCCAGCAGCCAAGTGCGGAACGAGCAGTACTTC. This translates into CASSQVRNEQYF.